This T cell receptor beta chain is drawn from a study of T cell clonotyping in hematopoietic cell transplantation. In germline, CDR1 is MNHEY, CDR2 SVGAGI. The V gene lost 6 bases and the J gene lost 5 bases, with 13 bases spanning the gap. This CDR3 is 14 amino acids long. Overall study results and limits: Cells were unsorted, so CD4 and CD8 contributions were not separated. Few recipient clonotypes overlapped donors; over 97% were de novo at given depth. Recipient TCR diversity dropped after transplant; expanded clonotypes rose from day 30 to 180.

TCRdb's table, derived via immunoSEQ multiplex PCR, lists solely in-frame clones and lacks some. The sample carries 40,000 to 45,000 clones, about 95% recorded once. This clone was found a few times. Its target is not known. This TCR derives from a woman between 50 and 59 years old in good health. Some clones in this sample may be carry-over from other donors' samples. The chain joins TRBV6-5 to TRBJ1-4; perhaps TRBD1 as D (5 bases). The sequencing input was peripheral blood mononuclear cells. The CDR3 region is CASRGDWANEKLFF. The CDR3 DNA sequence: TGTGCCAGCAGAGGGGACTGGGCGAATGAAAAACTGTTTTTT.